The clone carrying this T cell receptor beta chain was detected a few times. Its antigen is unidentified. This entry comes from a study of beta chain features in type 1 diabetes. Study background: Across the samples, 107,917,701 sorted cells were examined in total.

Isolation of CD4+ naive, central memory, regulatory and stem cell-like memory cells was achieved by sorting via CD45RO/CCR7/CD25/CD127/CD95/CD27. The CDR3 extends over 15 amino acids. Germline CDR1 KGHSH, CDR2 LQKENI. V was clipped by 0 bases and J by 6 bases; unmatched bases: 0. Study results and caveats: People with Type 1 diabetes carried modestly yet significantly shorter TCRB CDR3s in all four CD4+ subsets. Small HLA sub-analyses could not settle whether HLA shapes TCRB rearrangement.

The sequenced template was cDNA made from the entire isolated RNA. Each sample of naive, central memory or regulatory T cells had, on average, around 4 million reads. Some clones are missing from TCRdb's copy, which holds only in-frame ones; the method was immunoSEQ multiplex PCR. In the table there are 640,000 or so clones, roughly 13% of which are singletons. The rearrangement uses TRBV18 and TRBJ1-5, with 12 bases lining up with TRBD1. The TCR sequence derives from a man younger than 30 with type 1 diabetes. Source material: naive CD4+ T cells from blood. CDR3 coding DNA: TGTGCCAGCTCACCACCGGGACAGGGGGCTCAGCCCCAGCATTTT. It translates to CASSPPGQGAQPQHF.